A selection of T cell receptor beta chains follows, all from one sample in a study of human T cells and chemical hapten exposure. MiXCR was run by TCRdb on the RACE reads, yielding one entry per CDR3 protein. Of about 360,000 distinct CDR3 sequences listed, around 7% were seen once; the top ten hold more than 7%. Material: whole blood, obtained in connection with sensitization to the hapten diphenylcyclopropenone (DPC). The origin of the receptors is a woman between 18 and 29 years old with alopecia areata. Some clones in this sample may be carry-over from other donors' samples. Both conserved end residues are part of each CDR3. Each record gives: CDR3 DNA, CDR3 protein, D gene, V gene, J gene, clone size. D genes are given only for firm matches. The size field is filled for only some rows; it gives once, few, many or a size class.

CDR3 DNA: TGTGCCAGCAGTTCCCCCCCCGGCAGGGGTGAAACAGATACGCAGTATTTT
CDR3 protein: CASSSPPGRGETDTQYF
D gene: -
V gene: TRBV12-3/TRBV12-4
J gene: TRBJ2-3
clone size: few

CDR3 DNA: TGTGCCAGCAGTTTGGGAAGGGGGCTATCAGAAGCTTTCTTT
CDR3 protein: CASSLGRGLSEAFF
D gene: TRBD1
V gene: TRBV12-3/TRBV12-4
J gene: TRBJ1-1
clone size: few

CDR3 DNA: TGTGCCAGCAGCCCTAGTTTCTCGCGGTCGGATAATGAAAAACTGTTTTTT
CDR3 protein: CASSPSFSRSDNEKLFF
D gene: -
V gene: TRBV11-2
J gene: TRBJ1-4
clone size: few

CDR3 DNA: TGTGCCAGCAGCTCCCAGGGGATTTCGGAGGAAAAACTGTTTTTT
CDR3 protein: CASSSQGISEEKLFF
D gene: -
V gene: TRBV12-3/TRBV12-4
J gene: TRBJ1-4
clone size: few

CDR3 DNA: TGTGCCAGCAGTTCTGGACAGATCACTGAAGCTTTCTTT
CDR3 protein: CASSSGQITEAFF
D gene: -
V gene: TRBV27
J gene: TRBJ1-1
clone size: few

CDR3 DNA: TGTGTCAGCAGCCCACTCCCCGGGGACGGGAGCTCCTACGAGCAGTACTTC
CDR3 protein: CVSSPLPGDGSSYEQYF
D gene: -
V gene: TRBV7-9
J gene: TRBJ2-7
clone size: -

CDR3 DNA: TGTGCCATCAGTGACCAACCCGGAGGGCAGTACTTC
CDR3 protein: CAISDQPGGQYF
D gene: -
V gene: TRBV10-3
J gene: TRBJ2-7
clone size: many

CDR3 DNA: TGCAGTGCGGTGGTTTGGGACAGCACAGATACGCAGTATTTT
CDR3 protein: CSAVVWDSTDTQYF
D gene: -
V gene: TRBV20-1
J gene: TRBJ2-3
clone size: -

CDR3 DNA: TGTGCCAGCAGTTCATGGCAAAATCAGCCCCAGCATTTT
CDR3 protein: CASSSWQNQPQHF
D gene: -
V gene: TRBV12-3/TRBV12-4
J gene: TRBJ1-5
clone size: many

CDR3 DNA: TGCAGCGTTGCTCAGGGGACTGAAGCTTTCTTT
CDR3 protein: CSVAQGTEAFF
D gene: -
V gene: TRBV29-1
J gene: TRBJ1-1
clone size: few

CDR3 DNA: TGTGCCAGCAAGAGCGAATGGACAGACCAGTACGAGCAGTACTTC
CDR3 protein: CASKSEWTDQYEQYF
D gene: -
V gene: TRBV27
J gene: TRBJ2-7
clone size: few

CDR3 DNA: TGTGCCAGCAGCACCACGACGGGGAATAATTCACCCCTCCACTTT
CDR3 protein: CASSTTTGNNSPLHF
D gene: -
V gene: TRBV13
J gene: TRBJ1-6
clone size: -

CDR3 DNA: TGTGCCAGCAGCGCGACAGCGGAGCAGTACTTC
CDR3 protein: CASSATAEQYF
D gene: -
V gene: TRBV5-6
J gene: TRBJ2-7
clone size: -

CDR3 DNA: TGCAGCGTTGAAGCCGCTTCACAGGGCGAGCAGTACTTC
CDR3 protein: CSVEAASQGEQYF
D gene: -
V gene: TRBV29-1
J gene: TRBJ2-7
clone size: many

CDR3 DNA: TGTGCCAGCAGCCAAGAACTGGGTTCTGGGCAGTACTTC
CDR3 protein: CASSQELGSGQYF
D gene: -
V gene: TRBV3-1
J gene: TRBJ2-7
clone size: many

CDR3 DNA: TGTGCCAGCAGTCTCGGGACTAGCGGGGTAAATTTCCAAGAGACCCAGTACTTC
CDR3 protein: CASSLGTSGVNFQETQYF
D gene: TRBD2
V gene: TRBV12-3/TRBV12-4
J gene: TRBJ2-5
clone size: many

CDR3 DNA: TGTGCCAGCAGCGGGACCGGGTACCTTACCGGGGAGCTGTTTTTT
CDR3 protein: CASSGTGYLTGELFF
D gene: -
V gene: TRBV7-9
J gene: TRBJ2-2
clone size: -

CDR3 DNA: TGCAGTGCTAGAGCCCCGAGGTCCCAAGAGACCCAGTACTTC
CDR3 protein: CSARAPRSQETQYF
D gene: -
V gene: TRBV20-1
J gene: TRBJ2-5
clone size: many

CDR3 DNA: TGCGCCAGCACTCGGGGAGCCCGCCAGTACTTC
CDR3 protein: CASTRGARQYF
D gene: -
V gene: TRBV5-1
J gene: TRBJ2-5
clone size: few

CDR3 DNA: TGTGCCAGCAGCAGAAATCTCGTGAACACTGAAGCTTTCTTT
CDR3 protein: CASSRNLVNTEAFF
D gene: -
V gene: TRBV7-9
J gene: TRBJ1-1
clone size: few

CDR3 DNA: TGCAGCATACCGGGACAGGGGATCGATGAGCAGTTCTTC
CDR3 protein: CSIPGQGIDEQFF
D gene: TRBD1
V gene: TRBV20-1
J gene: TRBJ2-1
clone size: many

CDR3 DNA: TGTGCCAGCAGCGCACAGGGGTTTGGACAAGAGACCCAGTACTTC
CDR3 protein: CASSAQGFGQETQYF
D gene: TRBD1
V gene: TRBV2
J gene: TRBJ2-5
clone size: few

CDR3 DNA: TGCGCCAGCAGCCAAGTTGAGATGGCTAATGAAAAACTGTTTTTT
CDR3 protein: CASSQVEMANEKLFF
D gene: -
V gene: TRBV4-3
J gene: TRBJ1-4
clone size: -

CDR3 DNA: TGCAGTGCCAAAACAGGGGGCATTTGGTATGGCTACACCTTC
CDR3 protein: CSAKTGGIWYGYTF
D gene: TRBD1
V gene: TRBV20-1
J gene: TRBJ1-2
clone size: -

CDR3 DNA: TGTGCCAGCAGTTCCCCCGGACTAGCGGGGGGCACAGATACGCAGTATTTT
CDR3 protein: CASSSPGLAGGTDTQYF
D gene: TRBD2
V gene: TRBV27
J gene: TRBJ2-3
clone size: many

CDR3 DNA: TGTGCCAGCAGCCCGGACAGGGCGACTGGCTACACCTTC
CDR3 protein: CASSPDRATGYTF
D gene: TRBD1
V gene: TRBV12-3/TRBV12-4
J gene: TRBJ1-2
clone size: -